The present TCR beta chain was sequenced within a study of blood T cell repertoires in COVID-19. For the study at large: Donors in the United States, Italy and Spain gave samples during acute or convalescent COVID-19. Nucleic acid was either cDNA or gDNA, and it came from T cells, B-cell-depleted T cells, or PBMCs.

Followed over time, Seattle patients had been enrolled while infection was active. In the authors' methods: From reference gene primer amplification, estimates of nucleated cell counts were derived. Profiling relied on immunoSEQ multiplex PCR, and the TCRdb table lists in-frame clones only, not all of them. Clone size and the V and J calls come from that table; the DNA yielded D and trimming. The sample lists under 350,000 clones; roughly 89% were seen once. The CDR3 sequence is 17 residues long. Germline V gives CDR1 SNHLY, CDR2 FYNNEI. V dropped 3 bases and J dropped 5; count of bases not matched to a gene: 13.

V is TRBV2 and J is TRBJ2-3; 8 nucleotides align to TRBD2. This TCR was sampled from a woman aged 25-40 years with COVID-19, enrolled during active disease. Sequenced: peripheral blood. CDR3 protein: CASSDPGGADPQDTQYF. The CDR3 DNA reads as TGTGCCAGCAGTGATCCCGGGGGGGCCGATCCACAAGATACGCAGTATTTT.